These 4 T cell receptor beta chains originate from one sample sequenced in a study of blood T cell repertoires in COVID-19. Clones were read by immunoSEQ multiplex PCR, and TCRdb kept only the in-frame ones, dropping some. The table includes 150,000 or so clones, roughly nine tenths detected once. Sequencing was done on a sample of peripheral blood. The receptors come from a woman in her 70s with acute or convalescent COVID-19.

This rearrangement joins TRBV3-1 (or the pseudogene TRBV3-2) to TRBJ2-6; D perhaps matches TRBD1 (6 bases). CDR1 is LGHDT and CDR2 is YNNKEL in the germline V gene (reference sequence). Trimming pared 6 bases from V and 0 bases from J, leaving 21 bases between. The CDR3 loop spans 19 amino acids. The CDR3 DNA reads TGTGCCAGCAGTCCGTTGAGTAGGGGGAGTACCTCTGGGGCCAACGTCCTGACTTTC. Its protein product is CASSPLSRGSTSGANVLTF.

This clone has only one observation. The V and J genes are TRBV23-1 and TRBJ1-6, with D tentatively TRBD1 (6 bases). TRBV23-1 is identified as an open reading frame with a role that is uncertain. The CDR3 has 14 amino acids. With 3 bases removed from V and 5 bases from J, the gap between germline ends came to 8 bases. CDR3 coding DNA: TGCGCCAGCAGTCAGGGGGCTGATAATTCACCCCTCCACTTT. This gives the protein CASSQGADNSPLHF.

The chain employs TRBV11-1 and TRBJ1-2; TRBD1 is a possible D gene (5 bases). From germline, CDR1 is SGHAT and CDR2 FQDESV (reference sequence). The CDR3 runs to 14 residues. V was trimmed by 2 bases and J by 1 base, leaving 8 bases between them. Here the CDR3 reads CASSLTGGNYGYTF. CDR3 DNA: TGTGCCAGCAGCTTAACGGGGGGTAACTATGGCTACACCTTC.

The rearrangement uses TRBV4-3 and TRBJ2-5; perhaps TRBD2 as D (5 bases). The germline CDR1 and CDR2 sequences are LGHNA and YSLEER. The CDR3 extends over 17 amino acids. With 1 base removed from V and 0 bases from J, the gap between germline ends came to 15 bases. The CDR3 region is CASSQAVGGFYQETQYF. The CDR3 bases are TGCGCCAGCAGCCAAGCTGTCGGAGGATTCTACCAAGAGACCCAGTACTTC.